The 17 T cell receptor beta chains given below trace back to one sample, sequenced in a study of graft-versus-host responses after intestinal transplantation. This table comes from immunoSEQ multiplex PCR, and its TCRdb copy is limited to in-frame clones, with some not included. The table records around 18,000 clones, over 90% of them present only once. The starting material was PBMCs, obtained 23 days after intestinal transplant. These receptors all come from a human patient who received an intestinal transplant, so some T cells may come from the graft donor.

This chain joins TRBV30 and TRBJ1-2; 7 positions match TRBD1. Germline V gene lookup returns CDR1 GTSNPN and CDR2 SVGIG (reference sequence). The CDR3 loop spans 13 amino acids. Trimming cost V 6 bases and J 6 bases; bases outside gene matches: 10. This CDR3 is CACLQGSLDGYTF. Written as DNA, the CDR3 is TGTGCCTGCCTACAGGGGTCCCTCGATGGCTACACCTTC.

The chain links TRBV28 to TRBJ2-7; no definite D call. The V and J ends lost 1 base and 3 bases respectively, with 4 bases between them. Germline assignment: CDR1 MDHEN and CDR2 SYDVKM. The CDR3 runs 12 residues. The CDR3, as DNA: TGTGCCAGCAGTTTATTCTTCTACGAGCAGTACTTC. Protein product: CASSLFFYEQYF.

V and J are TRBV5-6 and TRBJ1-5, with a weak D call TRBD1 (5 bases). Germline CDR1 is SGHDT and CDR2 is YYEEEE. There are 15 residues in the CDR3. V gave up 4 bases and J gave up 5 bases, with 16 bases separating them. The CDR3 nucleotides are TGTGCCAGCAGCGTGAGACAGTCCTACGATCAGCCCCAGCATTTT. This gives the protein CASSVRQSYDQPQHF.

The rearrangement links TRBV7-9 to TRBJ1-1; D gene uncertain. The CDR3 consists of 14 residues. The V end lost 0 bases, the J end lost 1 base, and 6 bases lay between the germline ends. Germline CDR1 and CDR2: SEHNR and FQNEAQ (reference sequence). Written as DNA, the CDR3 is TGTGCCAGCAGCTTAGCCGACGGGAACACTGAAGCTTTCTTT. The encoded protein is CASSLADGNTEAFF.

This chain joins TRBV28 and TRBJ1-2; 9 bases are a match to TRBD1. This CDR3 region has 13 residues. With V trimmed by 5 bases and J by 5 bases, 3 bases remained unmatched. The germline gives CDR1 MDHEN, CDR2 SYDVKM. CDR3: CASSVGQGYGYTF. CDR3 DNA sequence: TGTGCCAGCAGTGTCGGACAGGGGTATGGCTACACCTTC.

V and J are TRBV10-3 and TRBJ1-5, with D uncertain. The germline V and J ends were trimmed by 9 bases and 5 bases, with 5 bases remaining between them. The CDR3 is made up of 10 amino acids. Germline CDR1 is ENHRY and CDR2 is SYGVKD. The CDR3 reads CAMGYQPQHF. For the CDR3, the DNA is TGTGCCATGGGGTATCAGCCCCAGCATTTT.

In DNA, the CDR3 is TGTGCCAGCAGTGTATCCGGGACAGGGGTCCACGAGCAGTACTTC. This gives the protein CASSVSGTGVHEQYF. This chain links TRBV6-6 with TRBJ2-7, with 10 bases aligning to TRBD1. Unmatched junction bases numbered 9, after V lost 5 bases and J lost 5 bases. Germline values: CDR1 MNHNY, CDR2 SVGAGI (reference sequence). This CDR3 has 15 amino acids.

The CDR3 here is CASSSVASPYEQYF. The CDR3 DNA follows: TGTGCCAGCTCTTCTGTGGCGTCTCCCTACGAGCAGTACTTC. This rearrangement joins TRBV28 to TRBJ2-5; the D is unclear. The DNA end is a closer match to TRBJ2-7, so the J assignment may be wrong. This CDR3 contains 14 residues. Germline V lookup: CDR1 MDHEN, CDR2 SYDVKM.

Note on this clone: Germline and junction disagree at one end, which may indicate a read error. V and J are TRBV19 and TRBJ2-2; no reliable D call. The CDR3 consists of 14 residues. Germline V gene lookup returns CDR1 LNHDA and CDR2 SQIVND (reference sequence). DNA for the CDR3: TGTGCCAGTAGAAAAGACTCGAACGCCGGGGAGCTGTTTTTT. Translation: CASRKDSNAGELFF.

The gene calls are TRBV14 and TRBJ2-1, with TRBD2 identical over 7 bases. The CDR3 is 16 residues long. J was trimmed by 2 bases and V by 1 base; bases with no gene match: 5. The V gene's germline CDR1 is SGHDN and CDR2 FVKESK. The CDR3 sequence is CASSQGAGVPYNEQFF. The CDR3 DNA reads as TGTGCCAGCAGCCAAGGGGCGGGAGTTCCCTACAATGAGCAGTTCTTC.

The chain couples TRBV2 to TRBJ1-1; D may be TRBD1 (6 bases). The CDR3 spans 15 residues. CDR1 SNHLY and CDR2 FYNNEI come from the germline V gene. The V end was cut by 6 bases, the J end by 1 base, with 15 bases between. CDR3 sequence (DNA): TGTGCCAGCAGCCAACCGGACAGCTGGAACACTGAAGCTTTCTTT. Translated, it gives CASSQPDSWNTEAFF.

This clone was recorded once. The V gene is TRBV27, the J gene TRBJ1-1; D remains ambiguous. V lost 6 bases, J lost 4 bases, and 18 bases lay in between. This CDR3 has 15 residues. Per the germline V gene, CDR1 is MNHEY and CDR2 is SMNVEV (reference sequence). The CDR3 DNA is TGTGCCAGCAGGGGTCGGACCGTTGTGTTCACTGAAGCTTTCTTT. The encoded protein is CASRGRTVVFTEAFF.

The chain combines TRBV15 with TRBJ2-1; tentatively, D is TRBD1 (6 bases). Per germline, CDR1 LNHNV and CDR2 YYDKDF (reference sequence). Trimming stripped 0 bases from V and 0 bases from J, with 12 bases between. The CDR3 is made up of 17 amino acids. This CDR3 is CATSRDYQGGSYNEQFF. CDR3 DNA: TGTGCCACCAGCAGAGATTACCAAGGGGGCTCCTACAATGAGCAGTTCTTC.

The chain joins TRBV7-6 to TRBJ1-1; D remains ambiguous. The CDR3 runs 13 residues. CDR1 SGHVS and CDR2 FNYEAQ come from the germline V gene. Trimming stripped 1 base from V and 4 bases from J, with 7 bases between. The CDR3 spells CASSLDTGTEAFF. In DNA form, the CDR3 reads TGTGCCAGCAGCTTAGATACCGGCACTGAAGCTTTCTTT.

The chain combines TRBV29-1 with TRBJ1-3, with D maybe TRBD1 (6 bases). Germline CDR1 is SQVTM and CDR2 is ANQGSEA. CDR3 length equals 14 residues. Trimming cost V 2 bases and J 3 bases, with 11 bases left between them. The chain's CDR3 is CSVETGQDGNTIYF. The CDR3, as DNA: TGCAGCGTTGAAACAGGGCAGGATGGAAACACCATATATTTT.

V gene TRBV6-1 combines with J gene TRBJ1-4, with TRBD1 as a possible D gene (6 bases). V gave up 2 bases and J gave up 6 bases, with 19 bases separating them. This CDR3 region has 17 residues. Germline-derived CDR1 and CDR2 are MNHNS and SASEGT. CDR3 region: CASSETPGGAQDEKLFF. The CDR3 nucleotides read TGTGCCAGCAGTGAAACCCCGGGGGGGGCGCAGGATGAAAAACTGTTTTTT.

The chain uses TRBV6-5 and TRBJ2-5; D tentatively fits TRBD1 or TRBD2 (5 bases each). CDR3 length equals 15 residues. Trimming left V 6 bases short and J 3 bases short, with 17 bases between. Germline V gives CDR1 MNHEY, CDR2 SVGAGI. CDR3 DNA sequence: TGTGCCAGCAGCCTGTGGGGGAACGGGGAAGAGACCCAGTACTTC. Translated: CASSLWGNGEETQYF.